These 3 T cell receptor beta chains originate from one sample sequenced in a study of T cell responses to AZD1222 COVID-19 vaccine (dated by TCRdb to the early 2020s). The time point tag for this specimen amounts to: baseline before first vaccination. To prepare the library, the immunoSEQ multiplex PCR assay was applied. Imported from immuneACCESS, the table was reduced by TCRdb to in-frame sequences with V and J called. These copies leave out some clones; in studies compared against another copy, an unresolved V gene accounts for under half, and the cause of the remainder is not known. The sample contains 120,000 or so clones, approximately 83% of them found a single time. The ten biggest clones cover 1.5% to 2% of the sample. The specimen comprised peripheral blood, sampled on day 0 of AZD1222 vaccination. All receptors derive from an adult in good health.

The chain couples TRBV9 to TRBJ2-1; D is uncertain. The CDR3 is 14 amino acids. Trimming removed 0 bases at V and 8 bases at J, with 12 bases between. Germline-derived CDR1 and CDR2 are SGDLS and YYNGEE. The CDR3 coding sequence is TGTGCCAGCAGCGTAGGAGTGGTGGGCGATGAGCAGTTCTTC. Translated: CASSVGVVGDEQFF.

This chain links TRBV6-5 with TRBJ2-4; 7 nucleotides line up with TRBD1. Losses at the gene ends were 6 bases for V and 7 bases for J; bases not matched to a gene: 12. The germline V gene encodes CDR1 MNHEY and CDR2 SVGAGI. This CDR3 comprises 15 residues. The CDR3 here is CASRADLLQGNIQYF. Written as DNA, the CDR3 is TGTGCCAGCAGGGCCGATCTACTACAGGGGAACATTCAGTACTTC.

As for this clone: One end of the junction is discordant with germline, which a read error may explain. CDR3 nucleotides: TGCGCCAGCAGCCAAGATTGGGTGACTAGCGGGGGGCTCTTC. This gives the protein CASSQDWVTSGGLF. The chain recombines TRBV4-1 with TRBJ2-1; 13 bases map to TRBD2. CDR1 is MGHRA and CDR2 is YSYEKL in the germline V gene. The CDR3 has 14 amino acids.